The 27 T cell receptor beta chains given below trace back to one sample, sequenced in a study of control samples from healthy donors and cancer patients. Profiled with immunoSEQ multiplex PCR; TCRdb holds only in-frame clones, not every one. The data contain under 200,000 clones, approximately 86% of them singletons. Sequencing was done on a sample of blood. The receptors were sampled from a woman aged 25 to 39 in good health.

This rearrangement joins TRBV6-1 to TRBJ2-6; a possible D gene is TRBD1 (5 bases). The CDR3 is 19 residues long. Germline values: CDR1 MNHNS, CDR2 SASEGT. V lost 3 bases to trimming and J lost 2 bases, with 20 bases between them. The CDR3 coding sequence is TGTGCCAGCAGTGATTTCTCCGCAGGGAATCTTCCTGGGGCCAACGTCCTGACTTTC. Translating gives CASSDFSAGNLPGANVLTF.

The V gene is TRBV12-3 or TRBV12-4, the J gene TRBJ2-7; a weak D match, TRBD1 (6 bases). Trimming shortened V by 5 bases and J by 6 bases, and 14 bases separated the two germline ends. The CDR3 loop spans 13 amino acids. This CDR3 is CASSPPGQGEQYF. The DNA of the CDR3 is TGTGCCAGCAGTCCCCCGGGACAAGGCGAGCAGTACTTC.

This chain links TRBV5-6 with TRBJ2-2, with 9 bases identical to TRBD2. CDR3 size: 17 residues. V shed 2 bases and J 5 bases; nucleotides not matched to a gene: 10. CDR1 is SGHDT and CDR2 is YYEEEE in the germline V gene. CDR3 nucleotide sequence: TGTGCCAGCAGCTTCGGCGGGAGGGCCGATGGAACCGGGGAGCTGTTTTTT. This translates into CASSFGGRADGTGELFF.

This clone was recorded only once. This chain connects TRBV10-3 to TRBJ1-1; 9 nucleotides align to TRBD1. The V and J ends lost 3 bases and 12 bases, in that order; junction bases with no gene match: 8. Germline V gene sequence: CDR1 ENHRY, CDR2 SYGVKD. This CDR3 contains 13 residues. In DNA form, the CDR3 reads TGTGCCATCAGTGACCGGGACAGGGAGGTATCTTTCTTT. This encodes CAISDRDREVSFF.

The rearrangement joins TRBV9 to TRBJ2-1, with 9 bases matching TRBD2. Germline V gene data show CDR1 as SGDLS and CDR2 as YYNGEE. The ends lost 3 bases at V and 8 bases at J; junction bases unmatched: 12. CDR3 size: 16 residues. CDR3 amino acids: CASSGTGTSMAHEQFF. The CDR3 DNA is TGTGCCAGCAGCGGTACCGGGACTAGCATGGCCCATGAGCAGTTCTTC.

The chain recombines TRBV18 with TRBJ2-3; 12 bases fit TRBD2. This CDR3 region has 18 residues. J was trimmed by 1 base and V by 3 bases; bases with no gene match: 8. Germline values: CDR1 KGHSH, CDR2 LQKENI. CDR3 DNA sequence: TGTGCCAGCTCACCCAGGACTAGCGGGGCTGCTGGCACAGATACGCAGTATTTT. It codes for CASSPRTSGAAGTDTQYF.

This chain connects TRBV11-2 to TRBJ2-7; D not resolved. The CDR3 loop spans 14 amino acids. The V gene's germline CDR1 is SGHAT and CDR2 FQNNGV. V shed 0 bases and J shed 4 bases, with 10 bases lying between them. CDR3 nucleotides: TGTGCCAGCAGCTTAGAGCCTTCAGGTTACGAGCAGTACGTC. Translated: CASSLEPSGYEQYV.

In this sample, this clone turned up a few times. The V gene is TRBV2, the J gene TRBJ2-6, with D perhaps TRBD1 (5 bases). The CDR3 consists of 16 residues. Deletions cut 2 bases from V and 3 bases from J, with 11 bases between. Per the germline V gene, CDR1 is SNHLY and CDR2 is FYNNEI. CDR3 in DNA: TGTGCCAGCAGTGAAAGGGCAGGGTATGGGGCCAACGTCCTGACTTTC. Amino acids: CASSERAGYGANVLTF.

This chain joins TRBV25-1 and TRBJ2-7; TRBD2 aligns across 7 bases. After removal of 4 bases from V and 6 bases from J, the junction contained 9 bases not matched to a gene. CDR1 and CDR2 from the germline V gene are MGHDK and SYGVNS. CDR3 length: 14 amino acids. This CDR3 is CASSVGGGPFEQYF. For the CDR3, the DNA is TGTGCCAGCAGTGTGGGGGGAGGGCCGTTCGAGCAGTACTTC.

Concerning this clone: This same CDR3 is encoded by further DNA sequences in the sample. The chain is built from TRBV11-2 and TRBJ2-1; 9 bases map to TRBD2. The trim removed 0 bases at V and 4 bases at J, leaving 1 base unmatched. The germline CDR1 and CDR2 sequences are SGHAT and FQNNGV. CDR3 size: 15 residues. CDR3 in amino acids: CASSLEAGGYNEQFF. The CDR3, as DNA: TGTGCCAGCAGCTTAGAAGCGGGGGGTTACAATGAGCAGTTCTTC.

V is TRBV30 and J is TRBJ2-1; D not certain. The CDR3 is 13 amino acids. Trimming removed 1 base at V and 1 base at J, with 5 bases between. CDR1 is GTSNPN and CDR2 is SVGIG in the germline V gene (reference sequence). The CDR3 sequence: CAWSGMSYNEQFF. In DNA form, the CDR3 reads TGTGCCTGGAGTGGGATGTCCTACAATGAGCAGTTCTTC. The full variable domain, rest sourced from reference TRBV30 and TRBJ2-1, is SQTIHQWPATLVQPVGSPLSLECTVEGTSNPNLYWYRQAAGRGLQLLFYSVGIGQISSEVPQNLSASRPQDRQFILSSKKLLLSDSGFYLCAWSGMSYNEQFFGPGTRLTVL.

The chain is built from TRBV7-9 and TRBJ2-3; D is possibly TRBD1 (5 bases). The CDR3 length is 18 residues. Per germline, CDR1 SEHNR and CDR2 FQNEAQ (reference sequence). Deletions cut 0 bases from V and 0 bases from J, with 16 bases between. For the CDR3, the DNA is TGTGCCAGCAGCTTAGCGAGGTTAGGGGTCGGTAGCACAGATACGCAGTATTTT. As protein: CASSLARLGVGSTDTQYF.

This clone was counted between two and nine times. The sample contains more than one DNA sequence encoding this CDR3. The chain carries TRBV4-1 and TRBJ2-2; 8 nucleotides match TRBD1. The CDR3 contains 14 residues. With 4 bases clipped from V and 6 bases from J, the junction kept 4 bases outside the gene matches. Germline CDR1 and CDR2: MGHRA and YSYEKL. The CDR3 DNA reads TGCGCCAGCAGCCCTAGGACAGGGCCCGGGGAGCTGTTTTTT. Protein: CASSPRTGPGELFF.

This clone turned up a few times. V usage is TRBV30 and J usage is TRBJ1-2, with TRBD1 matching over 7 bases. Germline V gives CDR1 GTSNPN, CDR2 SVGIG (reference sequence). V was clipped by 8 bases and J by 2 bases; unmatched bases: 5. This CDR3 spans 12 amino acids. The CDR3 region is CARDRRNYGYTF. As DNA, the CDR3 is TGTGCCAGGGACAGACGAAACTATGGCTACACCTTC. The variable domain in full, completed from reference TRBV30 and TRBJ1-2, reads SQTIHQWPATLVQPVGSPLSLECTVEGTSNPNLYWYRQAAGRGLQLLFYSVGIGQISSEVPQNLSASRPQDRQFILSSKKLLLSDSGFYLCARDRRNYGYTFGSGTRLTVV.

The V gene is TRBV3-1 (or the pseudogene TRBV3-2), the J gene TRBJ2-1; D gene uncertain. The CDR3 is made up of 16 amino acids. Trimming stripped 3 bases from V and 6 bases from J, with 18 bases between. CDR1 is LGHDT, CDR2 YNNKEL, per germline (reference sequence). The CDR3 bases are TGTGCCAGCAGCCAGATAAACCTGACGCATCCCAATGAGCAGTTCTTC. This translates into CASSQINLTHPNEQFF.

The chain couples TRBV2 to TRBJ2-2; D tentatively reads TRBD1 or TRBD2 (5 bases each). The CDR3 is 12 amino acids. Between the trimmed V and J ends, which lost 8 bases and 4 bases, there was a span of 8 bases. Germline CDR1 SNHLY, CDR2 FYNNEI. The DNA of the CDR3 is TGTGCCAGCGGGGGACGCACCGGGGAGCTGTTTTTT. Amino acids: CASGGRTGELFF.

The gene calls are TRBV9 and TRBJ1-1, with a tentative D call TRBD1 (6 bases). The CDR3 is made up of 16 amino acids. V was cut by 7 bases and J by 5 bases, with 24 bases left in between. Germline V gives CDR1 SGDLS, CDR2 YYNGEE. Written as DNA, the CDR3 is TGTGCCAGCCATCCTGGGACATCAGCTGGCGTGACTGAAGCTTTCTTT. Protein sequence: CASHPGTSAGVTEAFF.

Only a few counts were recorded for this clone. The J gene is TRBJ2-7, the V gene TRBV21-1; the table's D call, TRBD2, was not checked against the DNA. TRBV21-1 is termed a pseudogene. This CDR3 contains 16 residues. The CDR3 region is CASSGRLGLAAYEQYF. CDR3 nucleotide sequence: TGTGCCAGCAGCGGGAGATTGGGACTAGCGGCCTACGAGCAGTACTTC.

V and J are TRBV6-6 and TRBJ2-2; 8 bases match TRBD1. From germline, CDR1 is MNHNY and CDR2 SVGAGI (reference sequence). This CDR3 is 15 amino acids long. J was trimmed by 4 bases and V by 6 bases; bases with no gene match: 7. CDR3 protein: CASRSGQGLTGELFF. CDR3 bases: TGTGCCAGCAGATCCGGACAGGGACTCACCGGGGAGCTGTTTTTT.

This clone appeared a single time. The J gene is TRBJ2-4, the V gene TRBV29-1, with a tentative D call TRBD2 (7 bases). This CDR3 is built from 14 residues. Looked up from germline, CDR1 is SQVTM and CDR2 is ANQGSEA. V lost 5 bases and J 4 bases, leaving 15 bases between the germline ends. This CDR3 reads CSVKTGGLKNIQYF. The CDR3 DNA sequence: TGCAGCGTTAAAACCGGGGGGCTGAAAAACATTCAGTACTTC.

As to this clone: The same CDR3 arises from other DNA sequences in this sample as well. This chain joins TRBV6-5 and TRBJ1-1, with no clear D. There are 12 residues in the CDR3. V was cut by 5 bases and J by 0 bases, with 4 bases left in between. In germline, CDR1 is MNHEY, CDR2 SVGAGI. CDR3 DNA sequence: TGTGCCAGCAGTCGAATGAACACTGAAGCTTTCTTT. Translated: CASSRMNTEAFF.

V usage is TRBV10-3 and J usage is TRBJ2-2; 11 nucleotides align to TRBD1. CDR3 size: 14 residues. V trimming: 11 bases; J trimming: 6 bases; junction bases outside the gene matches: 8. Germline V gene sequence: CDR1 ENHRY, CDR2 SYGVKD. The CDR3 sequence: CAASSGQGAGELFF. CDR3 nucleotides: TGTGCCGCCTCGTCGGGACAGGGGGCCGGGGAGCTGTTTTTT.

This clone has only a few counts. The rearrangement joins TRBV24-1 to TRBJ2-5, with 7 bases fitting TRBD1. The CDR3 extends over 15 amino acids. Germline CDR1 is KGHDR and CDR2 is SFDVKD. Trimming took 3 bases from V and 3 from J; bases not matched to a gene: 6. CDR3 DNA: TGTGCCACCAGTGATACCCGGACAGGAAAAGAGACCCAGTACTTC. Encoded protein: CATSDTRTGKETQYF.

This clone has just one count. V is TRBV9 and J is TRBJ1-2; D not certain. CDR3 length: 14 residues. Germline CDR1 SGDLS, CDR2 YYNGEE. V dropped 4 bases and J dropped 8 bases, with 18 bases sitting between them. CDR3 residues: CASSYNPMEKGYTF. The DNA for the CDR3 is TGTGCCAGCAGCTATAACCCCATGGAGAAGGGCTACACCTTC.

This clone has a handful of counts. The V and J genes are TRBV13 and TRBJ2-1; D possibly corresponds to TRBD1 (6 bases). The CDR3 sequence is 13 residues long. The V end was cut by 5 bases, the J end by 9 bases, with 14 bases between. Germline CDR1 PRHDT, CDR2 FYEKMQ (reference sequence). Here the CDR3 reads CASSRGNRGEQFF. In DNA, the CDR3 is TGTGCCAGCAGCAGGGGGAATAGGGGTGAGCAGTTCTTC.

The rearrangement uses TRBV5-6 and TRBJ2-7; perhaps TRBD1 as D (6 bases). CDR1 is SGHDT, CDR2 YYEEEE, per germline. The CDR3 spans 14 residues. Trimming pared 4 bases from V and 0 bases from J, leaving 11 bases between. In DNA form, the CDR3 reads TGTGCCAGCAGCCACGACAGGTACTCCTACGAGCAGTACTTC. The encoded protein is CASSHDRYSYEQYF.

The chain uses TRBV11-2 and TRBJ2-1, with TRBD2 as a possible D gene (7 bases). The V end lost 10 bases, the J end lost 3 bases, and 16 bases lay between the germline ends. Per germline, CDR1 SGHAT and CDR2 FQNNGV. The CDR3 consists of 14 residues. For the CDR3, the DNA is TGTGCCACCAGGGGAGGGCCCCTCTACAATGAGCAGTTCTTC. This encodes CATRGGPLYNEQFF.